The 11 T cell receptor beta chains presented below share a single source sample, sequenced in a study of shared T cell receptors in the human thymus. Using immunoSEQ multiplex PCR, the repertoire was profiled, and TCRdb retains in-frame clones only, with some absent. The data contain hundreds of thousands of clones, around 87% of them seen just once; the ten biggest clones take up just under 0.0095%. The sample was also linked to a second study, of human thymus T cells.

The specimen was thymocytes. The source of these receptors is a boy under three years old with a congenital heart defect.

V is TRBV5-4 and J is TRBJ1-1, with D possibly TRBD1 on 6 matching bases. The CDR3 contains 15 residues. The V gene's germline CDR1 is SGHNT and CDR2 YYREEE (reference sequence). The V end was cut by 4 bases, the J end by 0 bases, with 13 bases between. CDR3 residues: CASSPRDIMNTEAFF. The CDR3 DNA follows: TGTGCCAGCAGCCCACGGGACATCATGAACACTGAAGCTTTCTTT.

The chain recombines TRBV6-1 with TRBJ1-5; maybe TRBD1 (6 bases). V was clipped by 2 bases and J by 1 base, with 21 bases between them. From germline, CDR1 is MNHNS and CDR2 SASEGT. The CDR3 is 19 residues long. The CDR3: CASSESPGAQTLSNQPQHF. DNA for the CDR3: TGTGCCAGCAGTGAATCGCCAGGGGCCCAAACGTTGAGCAATCAGCCCCAGCATTTT.

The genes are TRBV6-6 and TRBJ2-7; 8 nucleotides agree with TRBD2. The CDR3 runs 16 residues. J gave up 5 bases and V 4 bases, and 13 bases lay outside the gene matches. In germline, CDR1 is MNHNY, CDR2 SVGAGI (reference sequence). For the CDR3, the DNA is TGTGCCAGCAGTTCCGGGAGGGGGGCGAGTCCCCACGAGCAGTACTTC. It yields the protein CASSSGRGASPHEQYF.

The CDR3 sequence: CASSRPPEEDEQYF. The CDR3 DNA is TGTGCCAGCAGTCGTCCCCCGGAGGAGGACGAGCAGTACTTC. The chain carries TRBV28 and TRBJ2-7, with a weak D call TRBD2 (5 bases). Between the trimmed V and J ends, which lost 5 bases and 5 bases, there was a span of 16 bases. The CDR3 is 14 residues long. Germline CDR1 MDHEN, CDR2 SYDVKM. The whole variable domain, remainder taken from reference TRBV28 and TRBJ2-7, is DVKVTQSSRYLVKRTGEKVFLECVQDMDHENMFWYRQDPGLGLRLIYFSYDVKMKEKGDIPEGYSVSREKKERFSLILESASTNQTSMYLCASSRPPEEDEQYFGPGTRLTVT.

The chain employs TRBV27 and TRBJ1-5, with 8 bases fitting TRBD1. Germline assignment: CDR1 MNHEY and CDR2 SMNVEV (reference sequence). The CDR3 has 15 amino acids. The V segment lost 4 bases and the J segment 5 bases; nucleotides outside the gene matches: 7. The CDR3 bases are TGTGCCAGCAGTTCACAGGGGGGATCACATCAGCCCCAGCATTTT. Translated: CASSSQGGSHQPQHF.

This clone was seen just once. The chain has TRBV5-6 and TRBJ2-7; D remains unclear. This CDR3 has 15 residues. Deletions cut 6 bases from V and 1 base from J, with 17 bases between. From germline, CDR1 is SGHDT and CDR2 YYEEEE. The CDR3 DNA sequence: TGTGCCAGCACCGACACGGCAGGCCCTTCCTACGAGCAGTACTTC. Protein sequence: CASTDTAGPSYEQYF.

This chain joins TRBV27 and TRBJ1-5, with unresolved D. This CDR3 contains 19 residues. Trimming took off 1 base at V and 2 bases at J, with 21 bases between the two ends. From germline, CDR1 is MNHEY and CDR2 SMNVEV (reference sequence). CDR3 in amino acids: CASSLFCSGGKGCNQPQHF. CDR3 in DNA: TGTGCCAGCAGTTTATTTTGCTCGGGCGGGAAAGGTTGCAATCAGCCCCAGCATTTT.

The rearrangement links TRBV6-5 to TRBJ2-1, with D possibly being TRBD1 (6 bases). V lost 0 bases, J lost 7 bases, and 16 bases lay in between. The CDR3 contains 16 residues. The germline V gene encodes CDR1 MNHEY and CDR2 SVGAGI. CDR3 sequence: CASSYSEGGIVNEQFF. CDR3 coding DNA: TGTGCCAGCAGTTACTCGGAAGGGGGAATCGTAAATGAGCAGTTCTTC.

The CDR3 sequence is CASSVDGQGAFCNEQFF. In DNA, the CDR3 is TGTGCCAGCAGCGTAGATGGACAGGGGGCATTTTGCAATGAGCAGTTCTTC. The chain employs TRBV9 and TRBJ2-1, with TRBD1 identical over 11 bases. Germline trimming cut 0 bases from V and 6 bases from J; bases unmatched to any gene: 8. CDR1 is SGDLS and CDR2 is YYNGEE in the germline V gene. The CDR3 length is 17 residues. Full variable domain (missing parts from reference TRBV9 and TRBJ2-1): DSGVTQTPKHLITATGQRVTLRCSPRSGDLSVYWYQQSLDQGLQFLIQYYNGEERAKGNILERFSAQQFPDLHSELNLSSLELGDSALYFCASSVDGQGAFCNEQFFGPGTRLTVL.

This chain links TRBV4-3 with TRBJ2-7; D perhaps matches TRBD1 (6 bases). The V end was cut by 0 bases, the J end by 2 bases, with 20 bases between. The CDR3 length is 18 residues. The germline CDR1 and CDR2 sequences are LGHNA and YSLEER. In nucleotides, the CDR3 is TGCGCCAGCAGCCAAGATCAGGACCCAACAGGGCGGGCCTACGAGCAGTACTTC. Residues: CASSQDQDPTGRAYEQYF.

The DNA of the CDR3 is TGTGCCAGCAGCTTAGGACTTTCGGACAGAACCCTCTATGGCTACACCTTC. Its translation is CASSLGLSDRTLYGYTF. The chain couples TRBV7-2 to TRBJ1-2; a possible D gene is TRBD1 (6 bases). CDR1 is SGHTA and CDR2 is FQGNSA in the germline V gene. The CDR3 consists of 17 residues. Trimming removed 1 base from V and 4 bases from J, with 19 bases in between.